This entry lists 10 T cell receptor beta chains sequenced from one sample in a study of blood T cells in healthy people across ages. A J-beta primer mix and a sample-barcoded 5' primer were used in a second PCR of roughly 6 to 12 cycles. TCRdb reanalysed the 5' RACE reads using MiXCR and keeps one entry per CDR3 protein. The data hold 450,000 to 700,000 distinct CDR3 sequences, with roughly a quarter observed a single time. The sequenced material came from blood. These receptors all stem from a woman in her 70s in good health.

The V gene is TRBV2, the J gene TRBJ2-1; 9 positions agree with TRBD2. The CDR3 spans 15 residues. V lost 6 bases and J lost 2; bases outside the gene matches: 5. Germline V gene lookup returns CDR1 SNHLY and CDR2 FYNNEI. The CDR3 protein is CASRTGLAPYNEQFF. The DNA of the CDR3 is TGTGCCAGCAGAACCGGACTAGCGCCCTACAATGAGCAGTTCTTC.

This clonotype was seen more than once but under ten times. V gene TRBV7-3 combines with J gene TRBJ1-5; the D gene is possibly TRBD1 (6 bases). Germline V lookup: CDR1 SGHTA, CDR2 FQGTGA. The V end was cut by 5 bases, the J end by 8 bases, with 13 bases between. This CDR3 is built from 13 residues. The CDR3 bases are TGTGCCAGCAGCAAGACTAGGGGGGAGCCCCAGCATTTT. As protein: CASSKTRGEPQHF.

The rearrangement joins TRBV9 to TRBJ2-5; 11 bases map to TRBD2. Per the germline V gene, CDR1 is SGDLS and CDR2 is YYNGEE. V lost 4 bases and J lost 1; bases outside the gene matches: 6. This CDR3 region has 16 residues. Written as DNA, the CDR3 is TGTGCCAGCAGCTCGGGACTAGCGGCTACCCAAGAGACCCAGTACTTC. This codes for CASSSGLAATQETQYF.

The DNA of the CDR3 is TGTGCCAGCACCATAACGGGGGAGGCAAATCAGCCCCAGCATTTT. Translated: CASTITGEANQPQHF. The chain couples TRBV7-7 to TRBJ1-5; D is perhaps TRBD1 (5 bases). V lost 7 bases, J lost 4 bases, and 17 bases lay in between. There are 15 residues in the CDR3. Germline CDR1 SSHAT, CDR2 FNYEAQ (reference sequence).

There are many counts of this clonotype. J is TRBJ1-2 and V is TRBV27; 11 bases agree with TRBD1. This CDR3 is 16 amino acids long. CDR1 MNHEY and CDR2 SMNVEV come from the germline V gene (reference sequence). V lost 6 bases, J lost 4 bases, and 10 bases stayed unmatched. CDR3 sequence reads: CASSPGRDRGAYGYTF. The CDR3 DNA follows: TGTGCCAGCAGCCCTGGCCGGGACAGGGGGGCCTATGGCTACACCTTC.

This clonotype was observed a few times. The CDR3 DNA follows: TGCAGTGCTAGAGACCCTAGCGATCAAGAGACCCAGTACTTC. Residues: CSARDPSDQETQYF. The chain couples TRBV20-1 to TRBJ2-5; TRBD2 is a possible D gene (6 bases). This CDR3 spans 14 amino acids. Germline V gene data show CDR1 as DFQATT and CDR2 as SNEGSKA (reference sequence). V shed 0 bases and J shed 2 bases, with 10 bases lying between them.

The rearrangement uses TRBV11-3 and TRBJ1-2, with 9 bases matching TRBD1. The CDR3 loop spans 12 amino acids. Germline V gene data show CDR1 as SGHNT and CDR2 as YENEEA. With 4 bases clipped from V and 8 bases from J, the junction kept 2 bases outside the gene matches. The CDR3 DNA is TGTGCCAGCAGCTGGGACAGGGTAGGCTACACCTTC. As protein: CASSWDRVGYTF.

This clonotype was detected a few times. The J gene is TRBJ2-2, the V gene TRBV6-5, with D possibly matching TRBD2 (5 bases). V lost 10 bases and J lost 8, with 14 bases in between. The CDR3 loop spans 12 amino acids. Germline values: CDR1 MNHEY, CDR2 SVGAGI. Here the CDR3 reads CANREGRGELFF. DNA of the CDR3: TGTGCCAACCGGGAAGGCAGGGGGGAGCTGTTTTTT.

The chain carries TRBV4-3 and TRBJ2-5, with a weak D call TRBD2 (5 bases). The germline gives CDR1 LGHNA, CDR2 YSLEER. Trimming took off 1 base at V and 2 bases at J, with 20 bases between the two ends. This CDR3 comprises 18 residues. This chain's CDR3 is CASSQVPMTLRVQETQYF. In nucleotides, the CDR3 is TGCGCCAGCAGCCAAGTACCCATGACGTTGCGGGTACAAGAGACCCAGTACTTC.

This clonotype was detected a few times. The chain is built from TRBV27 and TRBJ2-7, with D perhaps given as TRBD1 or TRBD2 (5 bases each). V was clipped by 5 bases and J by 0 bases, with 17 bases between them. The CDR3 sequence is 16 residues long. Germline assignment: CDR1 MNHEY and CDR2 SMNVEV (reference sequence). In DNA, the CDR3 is TGTGCCAGCAGTCCTTACGGTGGGGGACGCTCCTACGAGCAGTACTTC. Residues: CASSPYGGGRSYEQYF.